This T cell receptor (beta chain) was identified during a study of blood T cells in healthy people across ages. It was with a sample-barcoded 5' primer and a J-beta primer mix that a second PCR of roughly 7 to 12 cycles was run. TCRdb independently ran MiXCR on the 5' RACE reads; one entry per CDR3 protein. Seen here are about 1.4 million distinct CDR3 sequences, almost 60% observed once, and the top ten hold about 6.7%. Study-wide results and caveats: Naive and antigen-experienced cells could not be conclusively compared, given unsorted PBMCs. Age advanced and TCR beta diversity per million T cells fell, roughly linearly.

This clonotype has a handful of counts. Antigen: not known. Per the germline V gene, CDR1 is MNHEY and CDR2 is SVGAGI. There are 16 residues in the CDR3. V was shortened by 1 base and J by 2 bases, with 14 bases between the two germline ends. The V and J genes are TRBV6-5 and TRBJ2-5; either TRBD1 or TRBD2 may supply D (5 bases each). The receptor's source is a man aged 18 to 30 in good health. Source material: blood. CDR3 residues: CASSYYIGTAQETQYF. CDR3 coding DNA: TGTGCCAGCAGTTACTACATAGGGACCGCACAAGAGACCCAGTACTTC.